The count of the clone carrying this T cell receptor beta chain is one. The antigen is undetermined. The germline V gene has CDR1 SGHDT and CDR2 YYEEEE. The length of the CDR3 is 16 residues. This sample stems from a study of shared clonotypes between healthy human individuals. For the study at large: For every donor, three CD4 naive, three CD4 memory, two CD8 naive and one CD8 memory plates were used. Broader study findings: Memory subsets had estimated richness that was generally smaller than that of naive subsets.

TCRdb's table, derived via immunoSEQ multiplex PCR, lists solely in-frame clones and lacks some. This table has some 2,000,000 clones, approximately 94% appearing once. Material for sequencing was naive CD4+ T cells sorted from blood. The subset here: CD45RA+ positively selected. This clonotype was obtained from a man younger than 35 in good health. The chain combines TRBV5-6 with TRBJ2-5, with D perhaps TRBD1 (5 bases). The closer fit of TRBJ2-7 to the DNA end suggests the J call may be wrong. CDR3 residues: CASSLRWPGISYEQYF. The CDR3 DNA follows: TGTGCCAGCAGCTTGCGATGGCCAGGGATATCCTACGAGCAGTACTTC.